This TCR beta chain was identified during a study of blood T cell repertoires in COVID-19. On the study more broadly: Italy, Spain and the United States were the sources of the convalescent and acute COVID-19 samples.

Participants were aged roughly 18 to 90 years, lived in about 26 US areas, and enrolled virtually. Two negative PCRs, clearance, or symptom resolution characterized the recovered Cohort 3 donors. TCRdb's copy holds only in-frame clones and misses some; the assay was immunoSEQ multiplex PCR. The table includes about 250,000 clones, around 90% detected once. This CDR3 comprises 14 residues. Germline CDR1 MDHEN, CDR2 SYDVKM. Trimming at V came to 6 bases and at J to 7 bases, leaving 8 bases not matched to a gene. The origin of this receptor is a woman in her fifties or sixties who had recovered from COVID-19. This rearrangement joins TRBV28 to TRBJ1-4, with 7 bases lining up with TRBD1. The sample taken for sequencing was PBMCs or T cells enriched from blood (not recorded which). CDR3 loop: CASSYRGGVEKLFF. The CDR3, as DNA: TGTGCCAGCAGCTACAGGGGAGGCGTTGAAAAACTGTTTTTT.